A selection of T cell receptor beta chains follows, all from one sample in a study of cytomegalovirus exposure and HLA in healthy donors. The table came from immunoSEQ multiplex PCR; TCRdb's copy has only in-frame clones and leaves some out. Counted here are around 110,000 clones, 66% occurring once; the ten biggest clones make up more than 1.5%. Specimen: PBMCs. These receptors all come from a man in his late teens or twenties in good health and CMV-seronegative. CDR3s include the opening cysteine and the closing phenylalanine or tryptophan. Each record gives: CDR3 protein, CDR3 DNA, D gene, V gene, CDR3 length, J gene, clone size. A D gene is named only where the DNA matches it firmly. The size field is filled for only some rows; it gives once, few, many or a size class.

CDR3aa: CAISESAGSSYNEQFF
CDR3nt: TGTGCCATCAGTGAGTCAGCGGGTAGCTCCTACAATGAGCAGTTCTTC
d_gene: NA
v_gene: TRBV10-3
len: 16
j_gene: TRBJ2-1
abundance: NA

CDR3aa: CASRRTGGRYGYTF
CDR3nt: TGTGCCAGCAGACGGACAGGGGGCAGGTATGGCTACACCTTC
d_gene: TRBD1
v_gene: TRBV28
len: 14
j_gene: TRBJ1-2
abundance: few

CDR3aa: CASSPAGGPSSGNTIYF
CDR3nt: TGTGCCAGCAGCCCAGCCGGGGGTCCCAGCTCTGGAAACACCATATATTTT
d_gene: NA
v_gene: TRBV7-2
len: 17
j_gene: TRBJ1-3
abundance: NA

CDR3aa: CASSPGGVRDSNQPQHF
CDR3nt: TGTGCCAGTAGCCCTGGCGGGGTCCGGGATAGCAATCAGCCCCAGCATTTT
d_gene: NA
v_gene: TRBV19
len: 17
j_gene: TRBJ1-5
abundance: NA

CDR3aa: CASSFGGASYEQYF
CDR3nt: TGTGCCAGCAGTTTTGGGGGCGCATCCTACGAGCAGTACTTC
d_gene: NA
v_gene: TRBV28
len: 14
j_gene: TRBJ2-7
abundance: NA

CDR3aa: CASSRKTGTVDGYTF
CDR3nt: TGTGCCAGCTCACGTAAAACAGGGACGGTGGATGGCTACACCTTC
d_gene: NA
v_gene: TRBV18
len: 15
j_gene: TRBJ1-2
abundance: once

CDR3aa: CASSPLPGLAGEGELFF
CDR3nt: TGTGCCAGCAGTCCTCTTCCGGGACTAGCGGGAGAGGGGGAGCTGTTTTTT
d_gene: TRBD2
v_gene: TRBV27
len: 17
j_gene: TRBJ2-2
abundance: NA

CDR3aa: CASSIGSATEQYF
CDR3nt: TGTGCCAGCAGTATAGGATCAGCGACGGAGCAGTACTTC
d_gene: NA
v_gene: TRBV6-1
len: 13
j_gene: TRBJ2-7
abundance: NA

CDR3aa: CASSLYRGRGYEQYF
CDR3nt: TGTGCCAGCAGCCTATACAGGGGAAGAGGCTACGAGCAGTACTTC
d_gene: TRBD1
v_gene: TRBV6-5
len: 15
j_gene: TRBJ2-7
abundance: NA

CDR3aa: CASSLVGRGQPQHF
CDR3nt: TGTGCCAGCAGCTTAGTGGGCAGGGGGCAGCCCCAGCATTTT
d_gene: TRBD1
v_gene: TRBV7-2
len: 14
j_gene: TRBJ1-5
abundance: NA

CDR3aa: CASSPGLGGETQYF
CDR3nt: TGTGCCAGCAGCCCAGGGCTGGGCGGAGAGACCCAGTACTTC
d_gene: NA
v_gene: TRBV7-3
len: 14
j_gene: TRBJ2-5
abundance: NA

CDR3aa: CASSIRTSSNEQFF
CDR3nt: TGTGCCAGTAGTATTAGGACTAGCTCTAATGAGCAGTTCTTC
d_gene: TRBD2
v_gene: TRBV19
len: 14
j_gene: TRBJ2-1
abundance: once

CDR3aa: CAWSRTGVANYGYTF
CDR3nt: TGTGCCTGGTCCAGGACAGGGGTGGCTAACTATGGCTACACCTTC
d_gene: TRBD1
v_gene: TRBV30
len: 15
j_gene: TRBJ1-2
abundance: few

CDR3aa: CASSKAWGGDQPQHF
CDR3nt: TGTGCCAGCAGCAAAGCTTGGGGGGGAGATCAGCCCCAGCATTTT
d_gene: NA
v_gene: TRBV21-1
len: 15
j_gene: TRBJ1-5
abundance: NA

CDR3aa: CASSLQGGSNQPQHF
CDR3nt: TGTGCCAGCAGCCTACAGGGGGGAAGCAATCAGCCCCAGCACTTT
d_gene: TRBD1
v_gene: TRBV6-5
len: 15
j_gene: TRBJ1-5
abundance: NA

CDR3aa: CSVLRTSGGYEQYF
CDR3nt: TGCAGCGTTCTTAGGACTAGCGGGGGATACGAGCAGTACTTC
d_gene: TRBD2
v_gene: TRBV29-1
len: 14
j_gene: TRBJ2-7
abundance: NA

CDR3aa: CSVTGNNEKLFF
CDR3nt: TGCAGCGTCACAGGGAATAATGAAAAACTGTTTTTT
d_gene: NA
v_gene: TRBV29-1
len: 12
j_gene: TRBJ1-4
abundance: NA

CDR3aa: CASSPRDRVNQPQHF
CDR3nt: TGTGCCAGCAGTCCCCGGGACAGGGTCAATCAGCCCCAGCATTTT
d_gene: TRBD1
v_gene: TRBV27
len: 15
j_gene: TRBJ1-5
abundance: NA

CDR3aa: CSVPTARHGYTF
CDR3nt: TGCAGCGTCCCGACAGCCAGACATGGCTACACCTTC
d_gene: NA
v_gene: TRBV29-1
len: 12
j_gene: TRBJ1-2
abundance: once

CDR3aa: CASSLWALSGANVLTF
CDR3nt: TGTGCCAGCAGCTTATGGGCCCTCTCTGGGGCCAACGTCCTGACTTTC
d_gene: NA
v_gene: TRBV7-9
len: 16
j_gene: TRBJ2-6
abundance: NA

CDR3aa: CSVEAPQGPFEQYF
CDR3nt: TGCAGCGTTGAAGCACCACAGGGACCGTTCGAGCAGTACTTC
d_gene: NA
v_gene: TRBV29-1
len: 14
j_gene: TRBJ2-7
abundance: NA

CDR3aa: CASSIVGSSGRNLKQYF
CDR3nt: TGTGCCAGTAGTATAGTGGGATCTAGCGGGAGAAACTTAAAGCAGTACTTC
d_gene: TRBD2
v_gene: TRBV19
len: 17
j_gene: TRBJ2-7
abundance: NA

CDR3aa: CASSDRLADTQYF
CDR3nt: TGTGCCAGCAGCGACAGACTAGCAGATACGCAGTATTTT
d_gene: NA
v_gene: TRBV7-2
len: 13
j_gene: TRBJ2-3
abundance: NA

CDR3aa: CASSLSNGDRGNQPQHF
CDR3nt: TGTGCCAGCAGCTTATCGAATGGGGACAGGGGCAATCAGCCCCAGCACTTT
d_gene: TRBD1
v_gene: TRBV7-9
len: 17
j_gene: TRBJ1-5
abundance: few

CDR3aa: CASYASYEQYF
CDR3nt: TGTGCCAGTTACGCCTCCTACGAGCAGTACTTC
d_gene: NA
v_gene: TRBV28
len: 11
j_gene: TRBJ2-7
abundance: NA

CDR3aa: CAIRGSPTNGTAYEQYF
CDR3nt: TGTGCCATCAGGGGCTCCCCAACGAACGGGACAGCCTACGAGCAGTACTTC
d_gene: TRBD1
v_gene: TRBV10-3
len: 17
j_gene: TRBJ2-7
abundance: once

CDR3aa: CASSIRDSVSSTEAFF
CDR3nt: TGTGCCAGCAGCATCCGGGACAGCGTTTCTAGCACTGAAGCTTTCTTT
d_gene: TRBD1
v_gene: TRBV5-5
len: 16
j_gene: TRBJ1-1
abundance: NA

CDR3aa: CASRFRGVVRATGETQYF
CDR3nt: TGTGCCAGCAGGTTCCGAGGCGTAGTGCGGGCGACCGGGGAGACCCAGTACTTC
d_gene: NA
v_gene: TRBV5-6
len: 18
j_gene: TRBJ2-5
abundance: NA

CDR3aa: CASRVQGGEGDTQYF
CDR3nt: TGTGCCAGCAGGGTACAGGGAGGGGAAGGAGATACGCAGTATTTT
d_gene: NA
v_gene: TRBV5-6
len: 15
j_gene: TRBJ2-3
abundance: NA

CDR3aa: CASSQGGRIKAAQYF
CDR3nt: TGCGCCAGCAGCCAAGGCGGGAGGATTAAAGCCGCACAGTATTTT
d_gene: TRBD2
v_gene: TRBV4-1
len: 15
j_gene: TRBJ2-3
abundance: NA

CDR3aa: CSAMGQLQAFF
CDR3nt: TGCAGTGCCATGGGACAGCTACAAGCTTTCTTT
d_gene: TRBD1
v_gene: TRBV20-1
len: 11
j_gene: TRBJ1-1
abundance: NA

CDR3aa: CASRPGQFSNQPQHF
CDR3nt: TGTGCCAGCAGGCCCGGACAGTTCAGCAATCAGCCCCAGCATTTT
d_gene: NA
v_gene: TRBV6-5
len: 15
j_gene: TRBJ1-5
abundance: NA

CDR3aa: CASSRGVAKNIQYF
CDR3nt: TGTGCCAGCAGTAGAGGCGTAGCCAAAAACATTCAGTACTTC
d_gene: NA
v_gene: TRBV27
len: 14
j_gene: TRBJ2-4
abundance: NA

CDR3aa: CASSLGDLITEAFF
CDR3nt: TGTGCCAGCAGCTTGGGGGACTTAATCACTGAAGCTTTCTTT
d_gene: NA
v_gene: TRBV5-5
len: 14
j_gene: TRBJ1-1
abundance: NA

CDR3aa: CASSLVGGYGYTF
CDR3nt: TGTGCCAGCAGCTTAGTAGGGGGCTATGGCTACACCTTC
d_gene: NA
v_gene: TRBV7-2
len: 13
j_gene: TRBJ1-2
abundance: NA

CDR3aa: CASSLGGLAGRETQYF
CDR3nt: TGTGCCAGCAGCTTGGGAGGGTTAGCGGGAAGGGAGACCCAGTACTTC
d_gene: TRBD2
v_gene: TRBV5-6
len: 16
j_gene: TRBJ2-5
abundance: NA

CDR3aa: CASSPPGGVYGYTF
CDR3nt: TGCGCCAGCAGCCCCCCAGGGGGAGTATATGGCTACACCTTC
d_gene: TRBD1
v_gene: TRBV5-1
len: 14
j_gene: TRBJ1-2
abundance: NA

CDR3aa: CSTPGLAGFEQFF
CDR3nt: TGCAGTACACCGGGACTAGCGGGATTTGAGCAGTTCTTC
d_gene: TRBD2
v_gene: TRBV29-1
len: 13
j_gene: TRBJ2-1
abundance: once

CDR3aa: CASSSGLAGGPGDTQYF
CDR3nt: TGTGCCAGCAGCTCGGGACTAGCGGGAGGGCCGGGAGATACGCAGTATTTT
d_gene: TRBD2
v_gene: TRBV7-9
len: 17
j_gene: TRBJ2-3
abundance: NA

CDR3aa: CSVYRGNEAFF
CDR3nt: TGCAGCGTTTACAGGGGCAATGAAGCTTTCTTT
d_gene: TRBD1
v_gene: TRBV29-1
len: 11
j_gene: TRBJ1-1
abundance: NA

CDR3aa: CSSRTGDTQYF
CDR3nt: TGCAGCTCCCGGACGGGAGATACGCAGTACTTT
d_gene: NA
v_gene: TRBV29-1
len: 11
j_gene: TRBJ2-3
abundance: NA

CDR3aa: CAISAGTSGSYEQYF
CDR3nt: TGTGCCATCAGTGCCGGGACTAGCGGATCCTACGAGCAGTACTTC
d_gene: TRBD2
v_gene: TRBV10-3
len: 15
j_gene: TRBJ2-7
abundance: NA

CDR3aa: CASSSGLLSYNEQFF
CDR3nt: TGCGCCAGCAGCTCGGGACTTCTCTCCTACAATGAGCAGTTCTTC
d_gene: NA
v_gene: TRBV5-1
len: 15
j_gene: TRBJ2-1
abundance: NA

CDR3aa: CASSLEGGRDSPLHF
CDR3nt: TGTGCCAGCAGCTTGGAAGGGGGCAGGGATTCACCCCTCCACTTT
d_gene: TRBD1
v_gene: TRBV5-6
len: 15
j_gene: TRBJ1-6
abundance: NA

CDR3aa: CASGSGSSYNEQFF
CDR3nt: TGCGCCTCCGGGTCCGGAAGCTCCTACAATGAGCAGTTCTTC
d_gene: NA
v_gene: TRBV10-1
len: 14
j_gene: TRBJ2-1
abundance: NA

CDR3aa: CASTGGGLSDTQYF
CDR3nt: TGTGCCAGCACTGGGGGGGGCCTCTCAGATACGCAGTATTTT
d_gene: NA
v_gene: TRBV9
len: 14
j_gene: TRBJ2-3
abundance: few

CDR3aa: CASSLGTVRGNTEAFF
CDR3nt: TGTGCCAGCAGCTTAGGGACAGTTAGGGGGAACACTGAAGCTTTCTTT
d_gene: NA
v_gene: TRBV7-9
len: 16
j_gene: TRBJ1-1
abundance: NA

CDR3aa: CASSWTSGTNEQFF
CDR3nt: TGTGCCAGCAGCTGGACTAGCGGGACGAATGAGCAGTTCTTC
d_gene: TRBD2
v_gene: TRBV5-5
len: 14
j_gene: TRBJ2-1
abundance: NA

CDR3aa: CASSPGAGAQNEQFF
CDR3nt: TGTGCCAGCAGCCCAGGGGCGGGAGCGCAGAATGAGCAGTTCTTC
d_gene: NA
v_gene: TRBV7-7
len: 15
j_gene: TRBJ2-1
abundance: once

CDR3aa: CASSISGSRGGDSGANEQFF
CDR3nt: TGTGCCAGTAGTATTTCGGGGTCACGGGGGGGCGATTCGGGAGCAAATGAGCAGTTCTTC
d_gene: TRBD2
v_gene: TRBV19
len: 20
j_gene: TRBJ2-1
abundance: NA

CDR3aa: CASSVGTGGNWYEDTQYF
CDR3nt: TGTGCCAGCAGCGTAGGGACAGGGGGCAATTGGTACGAAGATACGCAGTATTTT
d_gene: TRBD1
v_gene: TRBV9
len: 18
j_gene: TRBJ2-3
abundance: once

CDR3aa: CASSLTARGAGEQYF
CDR3nt: TGCGCCAGCAGCCTAACCGCCAGGGGGGCGGGGGAGCAGTACTTC
d_gene: NA
v_gene: TRBV5-1
len: 15
j_gene: TRBJ2-7
abundance: few

CDR3aa: CASSELSWSAAKDRNYGYTF
CDR3nt: TGTGCCAGCAGTGAATTGTCTTGGTCAGCGGCTAAGGACCGTAACTATGGCTACACCTTC
d_gene: NA
v_gene: TRBV6-1
len: 20
j_gene: TRBJ1-2
abundance: NA

CDR3aa: CASSLAGTGGTEAFF
CDR3nt: TGCGCCAGCTCACTCGCCGGGACAGGGGGCACTGAAGCTTTCTTT
d_gene: TRBD1
v_gene: TRBV5-1
len: 15
j_gene: TRBJ1-1
abundance: NA

CDR3aa: CASTEGYIQYF
CDR3nt: TGTGCCAGCACTGAGGGCTACATTCAGTACTTC
d_gene: NA
v_gene: TRBV25-1
len: 11
j_gene: TRBJ2-4
abundance: NA

CDR3aa: CASSTGGWQPQHF
CDR3nt: TGTGCCAGCTCAACAGGGGGCTGGCAGCCCCAGCATTTT
d_gene: TRBD1
v_gene: TRBV19
len: 13
j_gene: TRBJ1-5
abundance: few

CDR3aa: CASSRTGLGETQYF
CDR3nt: TGTGCCAGCAGCCGGACAGGGCTAGGAGAGACCCAGTACTTC
d_gene: TRBD1
v_gene: TRBV7-9
len: 14
j_gene: TRBJ2-5
abundance: few